The T cell receptor (beta chain) under discussion was sequenced for a study of cytomegalovirus exposure and HLA in healthy donors. General observations from the study: Analysis performed later found approximately 17,000 TCR beta sequences associated with HLA alleles at 0.05 false discovery rate.

About this clone: Its antigen is currently unknown.

The PCR was carried out with 60 Vbeta primers and 13 Jbeta primers. The data were produced by immunoSEQ multiplex PCR, yet TCRdb's version contains in-frame clones alone and is incomplete. This table lists roughly 50,000 clones. Specimen: PBMCs. This TCR derives from a man in his forties in good health and CMV-seropositive.

CDR3 residues: CASSEIAGGTDTQYF. CDR3 bases: TGTGCCAGCAGTGAAATAGCGGGGGGCACAGATACGCAGTATTTT. The genes are TRBV6-1 and TRBJ2-3, with 9 bases lining up with TRBD2. This CDR3 comprises 15 residues. V gave up 2 bases and J gave up 1 base; unmatched junction bases: 1. CDR1 MNHNS and CDR2 SASEGT come from the germline V gene.